These T cell receptor beta chains were read from a single sample in a study of OX40 agonist ivuxolimab in advanced cancers. Here immunoSEQ multiplex PCR was the method, and the copy in TCRdb shows in-frame clones only, minus some. This table holds under 35,000 clones, over 80% found once. Sequences were derived from CD4+ or CD8+ T cells sorted from blood, sampled in a trial of the OX40 agonist ivuxolimab. All receptors derive from an adult with an advanced solid tumor such as melanoma, head and neck, liver or kidney cancer. The CDR3 runs from the conserved cysteine through the conserved F or W. The D gene is left open where the match is weak. The size field is filled for only some rows; it gives once, few, many or a size class.

CDR3aa: CAWSVRTHNSPLHF
CDR3nt: TGTGCCTGGAGTGTAAGGACCCATAATTCACCCCTCCACTTT
d_gene: NA
v_gene: TRBV30
j_gene: TRBJ1-6
abundance: NA

CDR3aa: CASSYSGQGAAGELFF
CDR3nt: TGTGCCAGCAGTTACTCGGGACAGGGGGCTGCTGGGGAGCTGTTTTTT
d_gene: TRBD1
v_gene: TRBV6-5
j_gene: TRBJ2-2
abundance: NA

CDR3aa: CASSPWDRANTGELFF
CDR3nt: TGTGCCAGCAGCCCCTGGGACAGGGCGAACACCGGGGAGCTGTTTTTT
d_gene: TRBD1
v_gene: TRBV13
j_gene: TRBJ2-2
abundance: NA

CDR3aa: CASSPGTGRNEQFF
CDR3nt: TGTGCCAGCAGCCCAGGGACAGGGAGAAATGAGCAGTTCTTC
d_gene: TRBD1
v_gene: TRBV7-3
j_gene: TRBJ2-1
abundance: few

CDR3aa: CASSLVQGNSPLHF
CDR3nt: TGTGCCAGCAGCTTAGTCCAGGGGAATTCACCCCTCCACTTT
d_gene: NA
v_gene: TRBV7-8
j_gene: TRBJ1-6
abundance: NA

CDR3aa: CASSEGSRTNTGELFF
CDR3nt: TGTGCCAGCAGTGAAGGAAGCAGGACGAACACCGGGGAGCTGTTTTTT
d_gene: NA
v_gene: TRBV6-1
j_gene: TRBJ2-2
abundance: NA

CDR3aa: CASTTRDYSDTQYF
CDR3nt: TGTGCCAGCACTACTCGGGACTACTCAGATACGCAGTATTTT
d_gene: TRBD2
v_gene: TRBV6-5
j_gene: TRBJ2-3
abundance: few

CDR3aa: CASSPRGDTQYF
CDR3nt: TGTGCCAGCAGTCCCCGAGGGGATACGCAGTATTTT
d_gene: NA
v_gene: TRBV28
j_gene: TRBJ2-3
abundance: NA

CDR3aa: CASSFGEGGTGRAFF
CDR3nt: TGTGCCAGCAGCTTTGGTGAAGGGGGGACAGGGAGGGCTTTCTTT
d_gene: TRBD1
v_gene: TRBV7-6
j_gene: TRBJ1-1
abundance: NA

CDR3aa: CASSQLAGGRGETQYF
CDR3nt: TGTGCCAGCAGCCAACTAGCGGGAGGAAGGGGGGAGACCCAGTACTTC
d_gene: TRBD2
v_gene: TRBV7-9
j_gene: TRBJ2-5
abundance: NA